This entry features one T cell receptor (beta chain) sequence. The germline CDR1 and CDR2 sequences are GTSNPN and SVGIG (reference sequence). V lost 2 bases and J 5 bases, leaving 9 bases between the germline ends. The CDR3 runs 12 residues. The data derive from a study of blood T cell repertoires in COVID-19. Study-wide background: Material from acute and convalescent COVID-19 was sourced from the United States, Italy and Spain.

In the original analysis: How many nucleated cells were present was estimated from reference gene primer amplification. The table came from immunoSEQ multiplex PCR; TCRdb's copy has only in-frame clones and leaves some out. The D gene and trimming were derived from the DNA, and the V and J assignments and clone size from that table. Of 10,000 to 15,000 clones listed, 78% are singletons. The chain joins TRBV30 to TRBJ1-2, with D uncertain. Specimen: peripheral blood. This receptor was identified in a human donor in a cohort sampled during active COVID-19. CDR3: CAWSNNLYGYTF. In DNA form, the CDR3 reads TGTGCCTGGAGTAACAATTTATATGGCTACACCTTC.